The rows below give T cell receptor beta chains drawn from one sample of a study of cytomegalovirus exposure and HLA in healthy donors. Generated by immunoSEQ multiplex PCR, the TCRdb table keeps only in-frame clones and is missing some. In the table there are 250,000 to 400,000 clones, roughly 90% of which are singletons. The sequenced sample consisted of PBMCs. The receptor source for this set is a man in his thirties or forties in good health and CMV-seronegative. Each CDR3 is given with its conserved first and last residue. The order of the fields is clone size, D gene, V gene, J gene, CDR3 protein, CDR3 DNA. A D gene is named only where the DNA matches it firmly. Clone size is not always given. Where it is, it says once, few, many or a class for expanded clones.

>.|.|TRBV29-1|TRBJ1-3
CSVDVRGTPDTIYF
TGCAGCGTTGATGTCCGGGGTACCCCTGACACCATATATTTT
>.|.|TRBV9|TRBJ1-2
CASSATRDDGGGYTF
TGTGCCAGCAGCGCAACCAGGGATGACGGTGGCGGCTACACCTTC
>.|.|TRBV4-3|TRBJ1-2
CASSQAPGGNGYTF
TGCGCCAGCAGCCAGGCCCCGGGAGGGAATGGCTACACCTTC
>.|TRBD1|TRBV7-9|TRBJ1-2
CASSFGQGADGYTF
TGTGCCAGCAGCTTCGGACAGGGGGCAGACGGCTACACCTTC
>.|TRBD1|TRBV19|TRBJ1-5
CASTKGGMGYGNQPQHF
TGTGCCAGTACGAAAGGGGGCATGGGTTATGGCAATCAGCCCCAGCATTTT
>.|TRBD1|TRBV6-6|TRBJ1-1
CASRTRDRGITEAFF
TGTGCCAGCAGAACAAGGGACAGGGGGATCACTGAAGCTTTCTTT
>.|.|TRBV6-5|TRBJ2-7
CASKSSPGPYEQYF
TGTGCCAGCAAATCCTCCCCAGGGCCCTACGAGCAGTACTTC
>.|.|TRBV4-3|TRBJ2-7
CASSQEVVVRGEYEQYF
TGCGCCAGCAGCCAAGAAGTTGTGGTCAGGGGAGAATACGAGCAGTACTTC
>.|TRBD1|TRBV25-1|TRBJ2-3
CASSETGVGWDTQYF
TGTGCCAGCAGTGAAACAGGGGTGGGCTGGGATACGCAGTATTTT
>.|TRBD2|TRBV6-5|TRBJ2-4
CASSSPGGGNYF
TGTGCCAGCAGTTCCCCGGGCGGGGGGAACTACTTC
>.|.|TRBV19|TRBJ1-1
CASSITAGLVTEAFF
TGTGCCAGTAGTATTACGGCAGGGTTGGTCACTGAAGCTTTCTTT
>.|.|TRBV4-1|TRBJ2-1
CASSPRTDSYNEQFF
TGCGCCAGCAGCCCGAGGACAGACTCCTACAATGAGCAGTTCTTC
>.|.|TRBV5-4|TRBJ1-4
CASSLGVTNEKLFF
TGTGCCAGCAGCTTGGGAGTAACTAATGAAAAACTGTTTTTT
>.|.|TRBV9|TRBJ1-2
CASSAGIYGYTF
TGTGCCAGCAGCGCCGGGATCTATGGCTACACCTTC
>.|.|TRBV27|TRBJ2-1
CASSPTSTRDEQFF
TGTGCCAGCAGTCCAACGTCCACTAGGGATGAGCAGTTCTTC
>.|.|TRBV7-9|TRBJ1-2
CASQGGIYGYTF
TGTGCCAGTCAGGGAGGGATCTATGGCTACACCTTC
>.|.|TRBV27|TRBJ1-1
CASSLEGRRAEAFF
TGTGCCAGCAGTTTGGAGGGGCGGAGGGCTGAAGCTTTCTTT
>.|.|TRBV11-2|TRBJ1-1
CASSLNEAFF
TGTGCCAGCAGCCTTAATGAAGCTTTCTTT
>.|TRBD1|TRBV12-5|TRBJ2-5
CASGARDRLETQYF
TGTGCTAGTGGTGCCAGGGACAGGCTCGAGACCCAGTACTTC
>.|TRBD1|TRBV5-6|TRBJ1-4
CASSTLGQGNEKLFF
TGTGCCAGCAGCACTCTGGGACAGGGGAATGAAAAACTGTTTTTT
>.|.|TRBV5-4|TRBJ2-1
CASSLTANSYNEQFF
TGTGCCAGCAGCTTGACAGCAAACTCCTACAATGAGCAGTTCTTC
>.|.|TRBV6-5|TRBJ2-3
CASSSAGVQSDTQYF
TGTGCCAGCAGTTCCGCCGGGGTTCAGTCAGATACGCAGTATTTT
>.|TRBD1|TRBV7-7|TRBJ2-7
CASSPGQVSEQYF
TGTGCCAGCAGCCCCGGACAGGTCTCCGAGCAGTACTTC
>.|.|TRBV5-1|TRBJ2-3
CASSSPGRGTDTQYF
TGCGCCAGCAGCTCTCCGGGGAGAGGGACAGATACGCAGTATTTT
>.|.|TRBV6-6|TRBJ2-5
CASSYSNWEEETQYF
TGTGCCAGCAGTTACTCGAACTGGGAGGAGGAGACCCAGTACTTC
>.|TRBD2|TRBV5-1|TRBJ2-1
CASSREGGYNEQFF
TGCGCCAGCAGCAGGGAGGGAGGCTACAATGAGCAGTTCTTC
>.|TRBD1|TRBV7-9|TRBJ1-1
CASSQQGASEAFF
TGTGCCAGCAGCCAACAGGGGGCCTCTGAAGCTTTCTTT
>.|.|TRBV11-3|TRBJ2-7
CASSLEGQGPYEQYF
TGTGCCAGCAGCTTAGAGGGGCAGGGGCCCTACGAGCAGTACTTC
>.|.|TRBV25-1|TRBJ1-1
CASSEVRTFGDTEAFF
TGTGCCAGCAGTGAAGTTAGAACGTTCGGGGACACTGAAGCTTTCTTT
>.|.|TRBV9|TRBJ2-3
CASQGDTQYF
TGTGCCTCCCAGGGGGATACGCAGTATTTT
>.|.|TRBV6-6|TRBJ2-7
CASTYRYSYEQYF
TGTGCCAGCACCTACAGGTATTCCTACGAGCAGTACTTC
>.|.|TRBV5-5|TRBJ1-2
CASSLTVANYGYTF
TGTGCCAGCAGCTTGACGGTAGCTAACTATGGCTACACCTTC
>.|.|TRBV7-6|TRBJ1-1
CASSLVPTAEAFF
TGTGCCAGCAGCTTAGTGCCGACAGCTGAAGCTTTCTTT
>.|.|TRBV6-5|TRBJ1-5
CASSGGPPGPQHF
TGTGCCAGCAGCGGGGGACCGCCCGGGCCCCAGCATTTT
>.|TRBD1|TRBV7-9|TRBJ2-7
CASSQSPGQGTNEQYF
TGTGCCAGCAGCCAAAGCCCGGGACAGGGGACCAACGAGCAGTACTTC
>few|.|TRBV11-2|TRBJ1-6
CASSLMGQGTDSPLHF
TGTGCCAGCAGCTTAATGGGGCAGGGTACGGATTCACCCCTCCACTTT
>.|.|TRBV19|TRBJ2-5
CASSRTVQETQYF
TGTGCCAGTAGCCGGACAGTCCAAGAGACCCAGTACTTC
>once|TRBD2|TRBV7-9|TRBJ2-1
CASSPGLAGGTYNEQFF
TGTGCCAGCAGCCCTGGACTAGCGGGGGGTACCTACAATGAGCAGTTCTTC
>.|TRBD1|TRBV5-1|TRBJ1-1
CASSRWTGDNTEAFF
TGCGCCAGCAGCAGATGGACAGGGGACAACACTGAAGCTTTCTTT
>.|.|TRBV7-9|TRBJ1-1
CASSWTPDTEAFF
TGTGCCAGCAGCTGGACTCCCGACACTGAAGCTTTCTTT
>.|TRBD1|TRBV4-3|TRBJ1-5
CASSQEFRQGGNQPQHF
TGCGCCAGCAGCCAAGAATTCCGACAGGGTGGCAATCAGCCCCAGCATTTT
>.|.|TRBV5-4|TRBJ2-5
CASSSPRGETQYF
TGTGCCAGCAGCTCCCCTAGAGGGGAGACCCAGTACTTC
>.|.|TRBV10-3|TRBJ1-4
CAISGGGPNEKLFF
TGTGCCATCAGTGGTGGGGGCCCTAATGAAAAACTGTTTTTT
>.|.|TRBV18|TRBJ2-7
CASSLSDTNRAYF
TGTGCCAGCTCACTATCTGACACCAATCGCGCGTACTTC
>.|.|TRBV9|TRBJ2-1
CASSASPYNEQFF
TGTGCCAGCAGCGCAAGCCCCTACAATGAGCAGTTCTTC